The TCR beta chain under discussion was sequenced for a study of T-cell memory formation after mild COVID-19. Whole-study context: Largely, the TCR clusters proved donor specific.

This clonotype came up many times. The antigen is unknown. TCRdb re-called the 5' RACE reads through MiXCR, storing one row per CDR3 protein. The repertoire holds around 310,000 distinct CDR3 sequences, more than 15% seen once, with around 20% in the top ten. Study-wide points: Day 15 to 85 contracting clones showed balanced CD4/CD8; day 15 to 37 expanders favored CD4+. Contracting CD4+ clones were located mainly in CM and EM, and CD8+ clones in EMRA.

The CDR3 length is 15 residues. Germline CDR1 MNHEY, CDR2 SVGAGI. V was clipped by 2 bases and J by 8 bases, with 13 bases between them. The sample comprised PBMCs or a T cell subset sorted from them (not recorded which). The TCR was taken from a man between 18 and 35 years old who had mild COVID-19 (a few samples of this study predate the infection). Cell type and time point are not known. This chain links TRBV6-5 with TRBJ1-6, with D unresolved. The CDR3 here is CASSYGGGGDSPLHF. CDR3 nucleotides: TGTGCCAGCAGTTACGGAGGCGGTGGTGATTCACCCCTCCACTTT.